The next 28 T cell receptor beta chains were all read from a single sample in a study of vaccination and CD4 T cells after COVID-19. Their antigen targets remain unknown. This sample's treatment: roughly 10-day PBMC culture with coronavirus spike peptide pools or control peptides (ViraFEST assay). Sequencing of cultured CD4+ T cell DNA used the Oncomine TCR Beta short-read assay. MiXCR was run by TCRdb on the PCR reads, yielding one entry per CDR3 protein. This table holds roughly 10,000 distinct CDR3 sequences, about 25% found once. The sequenced sample was CD4+ T cells from blood, cultured in vitro, obtained after SARS-CoV-2 vaccination. Receptor source: a human donor who had recovered from COVID-19.

The chain links TRBV19 to TRBJ1-2, with a possible D match to TRBD1 (5 bases). The germline V and J ends were trimmed by 6 bases and 1 base, with 12 bases remaining between them. The CDR3 is 14 residues long. In germline, CDR1 is LNHDA, CDR2 SQIVND (reference sequence). The CDR3 here is CASRQVLSNYGYTF. DNA for the CDR3: TGTGCCAGTAGACAGGTCCTTAGTAACTATGGCTACACCTTC.

By frequency in the sample, this clonotype is medium-sized. The J gene is TRBJ1-2, the V gene TRBV28, with 9 bases matching TRBD1. Germline CDR1 is MDHEN and CDR2 is SYDVKM. J lost 2 bases, V lost 6 bases, and 4 bases had no gene match. The CDR3 consists of 14 residues. In nucleotides, the CDR3 is TGTGCCAGCAGGGGACAGGGTGGCAACTATGGCTACACCTTC. This gives the protein CASRGQGGNYGYTF.

The chain joins TRBV19 to TRBJ2-3; 9 nucleotides line up with TRBD1. The CDR3 is 15 residues long. V lost 1 base, J lost 4 bases, and 3 bases stayed unmatched. Germline V CDR1 and CDR2: LNHDA, SQIVND (reference sequence). The CDR3 protein is CASSIVRDRADTQYF. The CDR3 DNA follows: TGTGCCAGTAGTATAGTCCGGGACAGGGCAGATACGCAGTATTTT.

This clonotype was counted between two and nine times. This rearrangement joins TRBV7-3 to TRBJ1-1; possible D gene TRBD1, 5 bases. Germline V gives CDR1 SGHTA, CDR2 FQGTGA. The V gene lost 5 bases and the J gene lost 0 bases, with 10 bases spanning the gap. The CDR3 contains 14 residues. The CDR3 spells CASSPGTMNTEAFF. In DNA, the CDR3 is TGTGCCAGCAGCCCGGGGACGATGAACACTGAAGCTTTCTTT.

The chain combines TRBV19 with TRBJ2-1; 14 positions agree with TRBD2. The junction had 4 bases not matched to a gene; V was cut back by 5 bases and J by 10 bases. Germline V gene sequence: CDR1 LNHDA, CDR2 SQIVND (reference sequence). The CDR3 runs 14 residues. The CDR3 region has the DNA TGTGCCAGTAGTTCGGGACTAGCGGGAGTGGAGCAGTTCTTC. Its protein is CASSSGLAGVEQFF. Drawing the rest from reference TRBV19 and TRBJ2-1, the complete variable domain is DGGITQSPKYLFRKEGQNVTLSCEQNLNHDAMYWYRQDPGQGLRLIYYSQIVNDFQKGDIAEGYSVSREKKESFPLTVTSAQKNPTAFYLCASSSGLAGVEQFFGPGTRLTVL.

The genes are TRBV7-2 and TRBJ1-2; D ambiguous. Germline CDR1 and CDR2: SGHTA and FQGNSA. CDR3 length: 14 amino acids. The V end lost 0 bases, the J end lost 2 bases, and 7 bases lay between the germline ends. The CDR3 DNA follows: TGTGCCAGCAGCTTAGCAAGAGGGAACTATGGCTACACCTTC. Its protein is CASSLARGNYGYTF.

This chain links TRBV20-1 with TRBJ2-1; TRBD2 aligns across 7 bases. Germline CDR1 and CDR2: DFQATT and SNEGSKA (reference sequence). The CDR3 runs to 15 residues. The trim removed 1 base at V and 7 bases at J, leaving 10 bases unmatched. The CDR3 DNA sequence: TGCAGTGCTAGAGTCTCGGCGGGAGTGTGGAATGAGCAGTTCTTC. It is translated as CSARVSAGVWNEQFF.

In regard to this clonotype: Germline and junction disagree at one end, which may indicate a read error. The chain links TRBV20-1 to TRBJ2-5; D ambiguous. The CDR3 runs 12 residues. Looked up from germline, CDR1 is DFQATT and CDR2 is SNEGSKA (reference sequence). CDR3 nucleotide sequence: TGCAGTGCTCGAGAGTACCAAGAGACCCAGTACTTC. Translating it yields CSAREYQETQYF.

A few counts support this clonotype. V is TRBV28 and J is TRBJ1-2; 8 positions agree with TRBD1. The CDR3 length is 13 residues. The germline V gene encodes CDR1 MDHEN and CDR2 SYDVKM. J gave up 4 bases and V 5 bases, and 3 bases lay outside the gene matches. The CDR3 bases are TGTGCCAGCAGTACCGGGACAGGCTATGGCTACACCTTC. Translated, it gives CASSTGTGYGYTF.

J is TRBJ2-3 and V is TRBV20-1; 14 nucleotides align to TRBD2. The CDR3 covers 15 residues. CDR1 and CDR2 (germline): DFQATT, SNEGSKA (reference sequence). V lost 0 bases to trimming and J lost 6 bases; unmatched junction nucleotides: 2. The DNA of the CDR3 is TGCAGTGCTAGAGACAGGACTAGCGGGAGGGATACGCAGTATTTT. The encoded protein is CSARDRTSGRDTQYF.

This clonotype was seen just once. CDR3 in DNA: TGCGCCAGCAGCCAAGAACCCCCACAGGGGATCGGCTCCTACAATGAGCAGTTCTTC. Translating gives CASSQEPPQGIGSYNEQFF. The chain employs TRBV4-3 and TRBJ2-1, with TRBD1 identical over 7 bases. The CDR3 contains 19 residues. V shed 0 bases, J shed 0 bases, and the junction held 11 bases outside the gene matches. Looked up from germline, CDR1 is LGHNA and CDR2 is YSLEER.

This clonotype has more than one count but fewer than ten. The rearrangement links TRBV20-1 to TRBJ2-7; D might be TRBD2 (6 bases). Germline CDR1 and CDR2: DFQATT and SNEGSKA (reference sequence). The CDR3 loop spans 13 amino acids. Trimming took 4 bases from V and 3 from J, leaving 13 bases between them. The CDR3 sequence is CSATDYSFYEQYF. DNA of the CDR3: TGCAGTGCTACGGACTACTCATTCTACGAGCAGTACTTC.

This clonotype was picked up a small number of times. This rearrangement joins TRBV28 to TRBJ2-1; D possibly corresponds to TRBD2 (5 bases). Trimming cost V 4 bases and J 2 bases, with 15 bases left between them. Looked up from germline, CDR1 is MDHEN and CDR2 is SYDVKM. The CDR3 covers 16 residues. CDR3 nucleotides: TGTGCCAGCAGTTCCCGAGGGAGTTCCACCTACAATGAGCAGTTCTTC. The encoded protein is CASSSRGSSTYNEQFF.

The genes are TRBV19 and TRBJ2-7; TRBD1 matches 8 bases. In germline, CDR1 is LNHDA, CDR2 SQIVND (reference sequence). CDR3 length: 13 amino acids. The V gene end was trimmed by 8 bases and the J gene end by 3 bases; junction bases not matched to a gene: 6. For the CDR3, the DNA is TGTGCCAGTCGAACCGGACAGGGCTACGAGCAGTACTTC. Amino acid sequence: CASRTGQGYEQYF.

The V call is TRBV12-3 or TRBV12-4, the J call TRBJ1-1; D is ambiguous. CDR3 length equals 13 residues. V was clipped by 2 bases and J by 8 bases, with 12 bases between them. The CDR3 DNA sequence: TGTGCCAGCAGTTTACCCAACGGTAAGGAAGCTTTCTTT. This codes for CASSLPNGKEAFF.

The gene calls are TRBV18 and TRBJ2-7; possibly TRBD2 for D (5 bases). Germline values: CDR1 KGHSH, CDR2 LQKENI. CDR3 length: 14 residues. The V gene lost 3 bases and the J gene lost 3 bases, with 12 bases spanning the gap. The CDR3, as DNA: TGTGCCAGCTCACCCCGGACTCATAGCTACGAGCAGTACTTC. This gives the protein CASSPRTHSYEQYF.

By proportion, this clonotype is medium-sized. V usage is TRBV6-5 and J usage is TRBJ2-7; D is perhaps TRBD1 or TRBD2 (5 bases each). The CDR3 extends over 15 amino acids. Trimming stripped 0 bases from V and 1 base from J, with 10 bases between. The V gene's germline CDR1 is MNHEY and CDR2 SVGAGI. This CDR3 reads CASSYSSGGSYEQYF. CDR3 DNA: TGTGCCAGCAGTTACTCTAGTGGGGGATCCTACGAGCAGTACTTC.

In its sample, this clonotype is medium-sized. The chain uses TRBV6-1 and TRBJ1-2; D unresolved. The CDR3 is 13 amino acids. Germline CDR1 and CDR2: MNHNS and SASEGT. Trimming removed 3 bases from V and 3 bases from J, with 8 bases in between. The CDR3 is CASSEWEHYGYTF. CDR3 DNA sequence: TGTGCCAGCAGTGAGTGGGAGCACTATGGCTACACCTTC.

The chain recombines TRBV27 with TRBJ1-6, with TRBD1 matching over 7 bases. The CDR3 extends over 14 amino acids. Per germline, CDR1 MNHEY and CDR2 SMNVEV (reference sequence). Trimming cost V 5 bases and J 9 bases; bases outside gene matches: 7. CDR3 nucleotide sequence: TGTGCCAGCAGTCGCCGGGACAGAAGTTCACCCCTCCACTTT. It codes for CASSRRDRSSPLHF.

The genes are TRBV27 and TRBJ2-2, with D possibly TRBD2 on 6 matching bases. The CDR3 loop spans 16 amino acids. Germline V CDR1 and CDR2: MNHEY, SMNVEV (reference sequence). V gave up 0 bases and J gave up 1 base, with 9 bases separating them. The CDR3 region is CASSLSLAQNTGELFF. CDR3 nucleotides: TGTGCCAGCAGTTTATCCCTAGCGCAGAACACCGGGGAGCTGTTTTTT.

The V and J genes are TRBV28 and TRBJ2-5, with D perhaps TRBD2 (7 bases). Trimming left V 3 bases short and J 5 bases short, with 13 bases between. Germline loops: CDR1 MDHEN, CDR2 SYDVKM. This CDR3 comprises 14 residues. CDR3 sequence reads: CASSLRGGGETQYF. The CDR3 DNA reads as TGTGCCAGCAGTTTGAGGGGGGGCGGTGAGACCCAGTACTTC.

The gene calls are TRBV6-1 and TRBJ2-7, with no clear D. V was pared by 4 bases and J by 0 bases, with 10 bases between. From germline, CDR1 is MNHNS and CDR2 SASEGT. The CDR3 covers 14 residues. The CDR3 DNA sequence: TGTGCCAGCAGTGGATACACGAGCTCCTACGAGCAGTACTTC. Translating it yields CASSGYTSSYEQYF.

V usage is TRBV5-8 and J usage is TRBJ2-5; D could derive from TRBD1 or TRBD2 (5 bases each). This CDR3 has 18 amino acids. The germline V and J ends were trimmed by 3 bases and 0 bases, with 21 bases remaining between them. CDR1 is SGHTS, CDR2 YDEGEE, per germline. CDR3 DNA: TGTGCCAGCAGCTCTGGGAAGGACGGGGACCCGTACCAAGAGACCCAGTACTTC. It encodes CASSSGKDGDPYQETQYF.

In its sample, this clonotype is medium-sized. The chain uses TRBV20-1 and TRBJ1-1; perhaps TRBD1 as D (5 bases). Germline CDR1 is DFQATT and CDR2 is SNEGSKA (reference sequence). CDR3 length equals 12 residues. Here the CDR3 reads CSPNRRNTEAFF. In DNA, the CDR3 is TGCAGCCCGAACAGGCGGAACACTGAAGCTTTCTTT.

J is TRBJ2-1 and V is TRBV6-2 or TRBV6-3, with 9 positions matching TRBD2. CDR1 and CDR2 (germline): MNHEY, SVGEGT. The CDR3 runs to 15 residues. J lost 8 bases, V lost 5 bases, and 10 bases had no gene match. CDR3 bases: TGTGCCAGCAGTGACGGTGCGGGAGGGTACCATGAGCAGTTCTTC. This translates into CASSDGAGGYHEQFF.

The chain employs TRBV5-1 and TRBJ2-7; the match to TRBD1 covers 11 bases. The CDR3 consists of 17 residues. Per the germline V gene, CDR1 is SGHRS and CDR2 is YFSETQ. With V trimmed by 7 bases and J by 3 bases, 15 bases remained unmatched. The CDR3: CASQPNPPGQGDYEQYF. The DNA for the CDR3 is TGCGCCAGCCAGCCTAACCCCCCGGGACAGGGGGACTACGAGCAGTACTTC.

The rearrangement uses TRBV6-1 and TRBJ1-5; a possible D gene is TRBD1 (5 bases). CDR1 is MNHNS, CDR2 SASEGT, per germline. The CDR3 runs 16 residues. The ends were cut back, 0 bases at V and 3 bases at J, with 12 bases in the middle. CDR3 nucleotides: TGTGCCAGCAGTGAAGCGAGGGGACCGCACAATCAGCCCCAGCATTTT. It translates to CASSEARGPHNQPQHF.

The rearrangement uses TRBV7-9 and TRBJ1-5; TRBD1 agrees at 7 bases. The CDR3 has 16 amino acids. Trimming cost V 3 bases and J 3 bases; bases outside gene matches: 8. Per germline, CDR1 SEHNR and CDR2 FQNEAQ (reference sequence). Here the CDR3 DNA reads TGTGCCAGCAGCTTCTCGGCGGGACAGATCAATCAGCCCCAGCATTTT. It translates to CASSFSAGQINQPQHF.